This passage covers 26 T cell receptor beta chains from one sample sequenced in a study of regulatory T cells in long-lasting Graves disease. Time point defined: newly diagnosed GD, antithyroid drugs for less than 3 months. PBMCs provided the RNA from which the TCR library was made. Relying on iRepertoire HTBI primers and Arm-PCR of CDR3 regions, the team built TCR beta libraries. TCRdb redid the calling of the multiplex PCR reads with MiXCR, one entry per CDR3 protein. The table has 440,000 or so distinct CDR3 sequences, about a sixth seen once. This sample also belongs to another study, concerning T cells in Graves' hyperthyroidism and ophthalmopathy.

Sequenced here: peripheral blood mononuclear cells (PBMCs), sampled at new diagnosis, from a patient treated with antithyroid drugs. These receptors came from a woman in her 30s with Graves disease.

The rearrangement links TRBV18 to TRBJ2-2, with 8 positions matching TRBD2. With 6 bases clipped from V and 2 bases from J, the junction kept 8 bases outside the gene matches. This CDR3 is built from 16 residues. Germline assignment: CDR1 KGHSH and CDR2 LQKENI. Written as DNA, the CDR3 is TGTGCCAGCTCCCCCGAAGGACTAGCAAACACCGGGGAGCTGTTTTTT. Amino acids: CASSPEGLANTGELFF.

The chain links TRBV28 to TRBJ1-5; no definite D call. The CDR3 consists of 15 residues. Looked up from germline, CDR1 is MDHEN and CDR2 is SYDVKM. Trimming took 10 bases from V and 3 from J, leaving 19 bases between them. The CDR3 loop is CATFSYRPDNQPQHF. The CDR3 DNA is TGTGCCACCTTCTCCTACCGGCCCGACAATCAGCCCCAGCATTTT.

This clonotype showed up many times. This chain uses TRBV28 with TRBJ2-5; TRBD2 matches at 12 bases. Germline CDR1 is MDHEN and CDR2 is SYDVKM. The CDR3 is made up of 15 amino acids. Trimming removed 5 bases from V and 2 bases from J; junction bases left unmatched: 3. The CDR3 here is CASSRGLAGQETQYF. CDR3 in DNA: TGTGCCAGCAGTAGAGGACTAGCGGGACAAGAGACCCAGTACTTC.

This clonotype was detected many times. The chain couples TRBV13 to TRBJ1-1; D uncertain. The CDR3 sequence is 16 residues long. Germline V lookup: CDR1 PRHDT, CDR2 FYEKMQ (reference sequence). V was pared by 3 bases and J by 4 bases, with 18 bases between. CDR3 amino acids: CASSFTLTGSATEAFF. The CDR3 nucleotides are TGTGCCAGCAGCTTCACGCTCACTGGATCCGCCACTGAAGCTTTCTTT. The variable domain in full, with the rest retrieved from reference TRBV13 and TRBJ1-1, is AAGVIQSPRHLIKEKRETATLKCYPIPRHDTVYWYQQGPGQDPQFLISFYEKMQSDKGSIPDRFSAQQFSDYHSELNMSSLELGDSALYFCASSFTLTGSATEAFFGQGTRLTVV.

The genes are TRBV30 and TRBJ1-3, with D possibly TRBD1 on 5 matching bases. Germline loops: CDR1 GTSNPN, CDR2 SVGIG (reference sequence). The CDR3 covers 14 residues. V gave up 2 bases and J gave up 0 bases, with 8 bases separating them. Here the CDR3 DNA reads TGTGCCTGGAGTCAGGGATCCTCTGGAAACACCATATATTTT. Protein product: CAWSQGSSGNTIYF. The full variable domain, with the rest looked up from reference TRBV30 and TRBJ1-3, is SQTIHQWPATLVQPVGSPLSLECTVEGTSNPNLYWYRQAAGRGLQLLFYSVGIGQISSEVPQNLSASRPQDRQFILSSKKLLLSDSGFYLCAWSQGSSGNTIYFGEGSWLTVV.

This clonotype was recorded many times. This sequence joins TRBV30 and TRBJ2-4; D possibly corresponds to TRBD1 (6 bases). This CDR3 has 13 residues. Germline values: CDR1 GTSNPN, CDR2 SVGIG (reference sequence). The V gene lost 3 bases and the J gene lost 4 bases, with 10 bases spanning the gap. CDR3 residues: CAWSPDSKNIQYF. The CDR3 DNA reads TGTGCCTGGAGCCCGGACAGTAAAAACATTCAGTACTTC.

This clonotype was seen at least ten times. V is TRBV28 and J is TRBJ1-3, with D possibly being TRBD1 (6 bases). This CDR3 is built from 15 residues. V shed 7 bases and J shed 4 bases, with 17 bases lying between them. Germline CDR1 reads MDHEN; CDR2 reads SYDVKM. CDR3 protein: CASTPGTSYGNTIYF. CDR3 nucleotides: TGTGCCAGCACCCCCGGGACATCATACGGAAACACCATATATTTT.

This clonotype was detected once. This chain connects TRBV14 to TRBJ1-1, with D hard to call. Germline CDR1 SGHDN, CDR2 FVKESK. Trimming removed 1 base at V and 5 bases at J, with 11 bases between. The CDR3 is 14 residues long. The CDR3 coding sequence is TGTGCCAGCAGCCAAGGCGGGCGTTTAACTGAAGCTTTCTTT. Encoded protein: CASSQGGRLTEAFF.

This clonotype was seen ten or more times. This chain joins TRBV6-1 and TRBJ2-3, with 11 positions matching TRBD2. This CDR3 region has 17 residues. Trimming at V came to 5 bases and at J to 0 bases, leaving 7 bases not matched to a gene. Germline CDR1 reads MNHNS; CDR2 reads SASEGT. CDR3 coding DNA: TGTGCCAGCAGTCCGGGACTAGCGGTCCTTAGCACAGATACGCAGTATTTT. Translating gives CASSPGLAVLSTDTQYF.

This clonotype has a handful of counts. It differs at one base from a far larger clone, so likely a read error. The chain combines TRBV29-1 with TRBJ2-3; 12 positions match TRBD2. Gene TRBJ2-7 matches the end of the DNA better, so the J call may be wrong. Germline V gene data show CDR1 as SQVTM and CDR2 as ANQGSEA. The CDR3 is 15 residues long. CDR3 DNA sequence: TGCAGCGTCGCGACTAGCGGGAGCGACTGGAATGAGCAGTACTTC. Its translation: CSVATSGSDWNEQYF.

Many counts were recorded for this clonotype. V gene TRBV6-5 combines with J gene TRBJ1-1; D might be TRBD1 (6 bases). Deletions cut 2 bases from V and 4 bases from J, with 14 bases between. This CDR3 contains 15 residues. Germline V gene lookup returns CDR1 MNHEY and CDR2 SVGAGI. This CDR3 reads CASSYPQQGGTEAFF. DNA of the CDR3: TGTGCCAGCAGTTACCCCCAACAGGGAGGCACTGAAGCTTTCTTT.

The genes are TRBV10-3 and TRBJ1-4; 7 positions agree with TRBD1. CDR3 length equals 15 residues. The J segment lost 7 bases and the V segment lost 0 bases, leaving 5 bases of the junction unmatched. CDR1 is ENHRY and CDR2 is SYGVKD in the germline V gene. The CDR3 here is CAISESNRGGEKLFF. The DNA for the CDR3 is TGTGCCATCAGTGAGTCGAACAGGGGCGGTGAAAAACTGTTTTTT.

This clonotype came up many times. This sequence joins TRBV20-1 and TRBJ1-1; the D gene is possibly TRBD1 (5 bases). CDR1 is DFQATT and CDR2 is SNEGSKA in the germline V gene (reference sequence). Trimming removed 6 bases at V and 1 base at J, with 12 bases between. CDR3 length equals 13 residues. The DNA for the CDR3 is TGCAGTGCCGAGAGGGGTGAGAACACTGAAGCTTTCTTT. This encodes CSAERGENTEAFF.

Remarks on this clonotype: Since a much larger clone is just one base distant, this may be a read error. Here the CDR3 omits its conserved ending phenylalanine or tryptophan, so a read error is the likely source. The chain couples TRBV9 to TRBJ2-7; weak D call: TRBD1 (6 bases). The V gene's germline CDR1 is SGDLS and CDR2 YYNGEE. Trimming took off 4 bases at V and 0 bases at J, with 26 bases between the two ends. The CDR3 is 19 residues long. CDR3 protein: CASSPPDDLDSYRSYEQYL. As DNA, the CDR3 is TGTGCCAGCAGCCCCCCCGATGACTTGGACAGCTACCGCTCCTACGAGCAGTACCTC.

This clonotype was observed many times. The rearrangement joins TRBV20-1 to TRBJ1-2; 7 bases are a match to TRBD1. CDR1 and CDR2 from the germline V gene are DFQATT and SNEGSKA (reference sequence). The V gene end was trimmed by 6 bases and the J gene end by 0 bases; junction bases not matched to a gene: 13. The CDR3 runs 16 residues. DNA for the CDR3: TGCAGTGCCCCAGGGGGGGGGAACGGGTCTAACTATGGCTACACCTTC. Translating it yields CSAPGGGNGSNYGYTF.

CDR3 bases: TGCGCCAGCAGCTCATCCGGGCCTCGGTTCACCGGGGAGCTGTTTTTT. Protein sequence: CASSSSGPRFTGELFF. V gene TRBV5-1 combines with J gene TRBJ2-2; unclear D gene. CDR1 and CDR2 from the germline V gene are SGHRS and YFSETQ. The V gene lost 3 bases and the J gene lost 4 bases, with 16 bases spanning the gap. The CDR3 is 16 amino acids. The entire variable domain, with the rest obtained from reference TRBV5-1 and TRBJ2-2, is as follows: KAGVTQTPRYLIKTRGQQVTLSCSPISGHRSVSWYQQTPGQGLQFLFEYFSETQRNKGNFPGRFSGRQFSNSRSEMNVSTLELGDSALYLCASSSSGPRFTGELFFGEGSRLTVL.

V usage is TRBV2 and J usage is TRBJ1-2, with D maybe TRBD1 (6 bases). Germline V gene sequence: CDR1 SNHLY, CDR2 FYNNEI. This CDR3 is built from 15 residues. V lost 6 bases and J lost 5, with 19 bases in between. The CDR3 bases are TGTGCCAGCAGCCCTCGACGGACAGATCTATATGGCTACACCTTC. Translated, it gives CASSPRRTDLYGYTF. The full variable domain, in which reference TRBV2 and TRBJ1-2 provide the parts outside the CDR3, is EPEVTQTPSHQVTQMGQEVILRCVPISNHLYFYWYRQILGQKVEFLVSFYNNEISEKSEIFDDQFSVERPDGSNFTLKIRSTKLEDSAMYFCASSPRRTDLYGYTFGSGTRLTVV.

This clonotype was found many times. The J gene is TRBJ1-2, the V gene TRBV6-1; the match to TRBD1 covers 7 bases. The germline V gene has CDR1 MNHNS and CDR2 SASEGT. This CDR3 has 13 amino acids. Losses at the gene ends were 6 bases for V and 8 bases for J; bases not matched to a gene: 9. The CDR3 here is CASRQTQGRGYTF. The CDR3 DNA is TGTGCCAGCAGACAGACACAGGGGAGAGGCTACACCTTC.

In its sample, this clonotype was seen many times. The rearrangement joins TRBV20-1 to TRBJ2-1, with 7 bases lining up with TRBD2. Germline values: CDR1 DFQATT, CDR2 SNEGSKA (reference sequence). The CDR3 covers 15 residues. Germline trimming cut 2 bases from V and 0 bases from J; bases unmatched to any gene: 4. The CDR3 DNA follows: TGCAGTGCTAGAAAGGGCGGGGGCTCCTACAATGAGCAGTTCTTC. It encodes CSARKGGGSYNEQFF.

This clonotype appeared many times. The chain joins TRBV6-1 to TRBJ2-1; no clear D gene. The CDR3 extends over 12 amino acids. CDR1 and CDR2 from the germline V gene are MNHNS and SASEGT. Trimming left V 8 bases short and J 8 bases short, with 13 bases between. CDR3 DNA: TGTGCCAGCGGGTTAGCTTCGGATGAGCAGTTCTTC. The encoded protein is CASGLASDEQFF.

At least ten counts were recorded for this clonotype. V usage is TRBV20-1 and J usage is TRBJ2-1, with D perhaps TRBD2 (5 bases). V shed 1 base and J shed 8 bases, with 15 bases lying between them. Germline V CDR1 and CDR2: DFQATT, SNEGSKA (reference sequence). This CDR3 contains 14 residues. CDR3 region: CSARGTRNSDEQFF. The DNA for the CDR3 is TGCAGTGCTAGAGGGACTCGCAATTCGGATGAGCAGTTCTTC.

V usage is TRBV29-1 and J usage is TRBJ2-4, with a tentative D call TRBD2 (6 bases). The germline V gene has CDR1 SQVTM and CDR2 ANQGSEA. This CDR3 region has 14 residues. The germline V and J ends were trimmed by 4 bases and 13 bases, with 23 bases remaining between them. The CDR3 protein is CSVGKAGRRNEQYF. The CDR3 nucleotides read TGCAGCGTTGGGAAGGCAGGGAGGAGGAATGAGCAGTACTTC.

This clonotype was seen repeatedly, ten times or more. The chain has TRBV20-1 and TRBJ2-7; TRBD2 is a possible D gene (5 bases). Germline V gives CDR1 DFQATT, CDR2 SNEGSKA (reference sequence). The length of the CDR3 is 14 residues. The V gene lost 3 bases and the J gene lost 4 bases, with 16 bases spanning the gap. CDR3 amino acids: CSARNVVLAYEQYF. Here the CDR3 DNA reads TGCAGTGCTAGGAACGTTGTGCTAGCTTACGAGCAGTACTTC.

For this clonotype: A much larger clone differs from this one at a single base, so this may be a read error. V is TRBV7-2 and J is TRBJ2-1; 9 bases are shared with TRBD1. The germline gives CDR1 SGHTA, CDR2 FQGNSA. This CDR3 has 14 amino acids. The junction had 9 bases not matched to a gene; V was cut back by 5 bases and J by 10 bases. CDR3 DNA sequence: TGTGCCAGCAGCCCGGGACAGGGTTTCGGGGAGCAGTTCTTC. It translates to CASSPGQGFGEQFF.

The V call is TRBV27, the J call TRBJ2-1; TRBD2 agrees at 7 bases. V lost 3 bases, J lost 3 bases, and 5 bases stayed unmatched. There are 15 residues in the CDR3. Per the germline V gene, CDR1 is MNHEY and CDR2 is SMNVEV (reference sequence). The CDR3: CASSLGTNLYNEQFF. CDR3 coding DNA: TGTGCCAGCAGTTTGGGGACTAACCTCTACAATGAGCAGTTCTTC.

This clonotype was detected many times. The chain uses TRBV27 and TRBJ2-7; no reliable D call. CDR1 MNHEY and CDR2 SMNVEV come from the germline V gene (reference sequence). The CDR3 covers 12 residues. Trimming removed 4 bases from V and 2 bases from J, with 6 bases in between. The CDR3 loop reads CASSSRPYEQYF. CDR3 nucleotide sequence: TGTGCCAGCAGTTCTCGCCCCTACGAGCAGTACTTC.